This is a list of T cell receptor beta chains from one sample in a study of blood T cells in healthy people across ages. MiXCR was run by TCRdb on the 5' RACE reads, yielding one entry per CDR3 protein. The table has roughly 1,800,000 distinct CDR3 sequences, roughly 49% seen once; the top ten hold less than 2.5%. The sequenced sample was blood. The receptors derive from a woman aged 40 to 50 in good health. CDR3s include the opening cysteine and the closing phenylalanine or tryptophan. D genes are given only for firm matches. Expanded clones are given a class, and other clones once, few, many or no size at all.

TGTGCCAGCAGTTTAACAGAGGAGGATGGCTACACCTTC | CASSLTEEDGYTF | - | - | TRBJ1-2 | TRBV27
TGCAGCGTTGACGGACAGCTCAACTCCTACAATGAGCAGTTCTTC | CSVDGQLNSYNEQFF | - | - | TRBJ2-1 | TRBV29-1
TGTGCCAGCACCAAAGACATTGGCTATGGCTACACCTTC | CASTKDIGYGYTF | few | - | TRBJ1-2 | TRBV3-1
TGTGCCAGCAGCTTGGGGGGGCGGGGGCCAACCCAAAACATTCAGTACTTC | CASSLGGRGPTQNIQYF | - | - | TRBJ2-4 | TRBV5-6
TGCAGTGCCCCCCCTCCTAAACAGGGTAATGAAAAACTGTTTTTT | CSAPPPKQGNEKLFF | once | - | TRBJ1-4 | TRBV20-1
TGCAGTGCTAGAGGGGACCCTTACGAGCAGTACTTC | CSARGDPYEQYF | few | - | TRBJ2-7 | TRBV20-1
TGTGCCAGCAGCCAAGGACTTGGGGGGAGCGGTCGCGAGCAGTACTTC | CASSQGLGGSGREQYF | - | - | TRBJ2-7 | TRBV3-1
TGTGCCACCAGCAGAGTGGCGCCACTTCAAGAGACCCAGTACTTC | CATSRVAPLQETQYF | - | - | TRBJ2-5 | TRBV15
TGTGCCAGCATGGCCATCTACGAGCAGTACTTC | CASMAIYEQYF | - | - | TRBJ2-7 | TRBV25-1
TGTGCCAGCAGCTTCCTTGGACAGGGTTTAGATGAGCAGTTCTTC | CASSFLGQGLDEQFF | few | TRBD1 | TRBJ2-1 | TRBV7-2
TGTGCCAGCAGATTAAGTCATAAGAATGAAAAACTGTTTTTT | CASRLSHKNEKLFF | few | - | TRBJ1-4 | TRBV7-8
TGTGCCATCAGGGGACTAGCGGGGGGCACTACAACCCACAATGAGCAGTTCTTC | CAIRGLAGGTTTHNEQFF | - | TRBD2 | TRBJ2-1 | TRBV10-3
TGCGCCAGCAGCCAAGGCGGGCTCCGGGAACCCTACAATGAGCAGTACTTC | CASSQGGLREPYNEQYF | few | - | TRBJ2-7 | TRBV4-3
TGTGCCAGCAGCTCCGAGCTAGCGGGGGGGCCTGCGGAGACCCAGTACTTC | CASSSELAGGPAETQYF | few | TRBD2 | TRBJ2-5 | TRBV7-2
TGTGCCAGCAGCCAAGCCACGGACCGCAATCAGCCCCAGCATTTT | CASSQATDRNQPQHF | - | - | TRBJ1-5 | TRBV4-2
TGTGCCAGCAGTTTCGGACAGGGGGGCTATAATTCACCCCTCCACTTT | CASSFGQGGYNSPLHF | - | TRBD1 | TRBJ1-6 | TRBV28
TGTGCCAGCAGCTGGCGACAGGGGGTGGGGACTGAAGCTTTCTTT | CASSWRQGVGTEAFF | - | TRBD1 | TRBJ1-1 | TRBV7-9
TGCAGTGCTAGATCAGTGGGCTCCTATAATTCACCCCTCCACTTT | CSARSVGSYNSPLHF | - | - | TRBJ1-6 | TRBV20-1
TGTGCCACCAGCAGAGTGATGTGGGGTCAGGGAGGCGGGGAGCTGTTTTTT | CATSRVMWGQGGGELFF | - | - | TRBJ2-2 | TRBV15
TGTGCCAGCAGCCCCCCAGGGGGCTCGAGCTCCTACGAGCAGTACTTC | CASSPPGGSSSYEQYF | - | TRBD1 | TRBJ2-7 | TRBV13
TGTGCTAGTGGTGATAGGGAGTCGGGGCACTACGAGCAGTACTTC | CASGDRESGHYEQYF | - | - | TRBJ2-7 | TRBV12-5
TGCAGTGCTACCGGGACATTAACCTATGGCTACACCTTC | CSATGTLTYGYTF | once | - | TRBJ1-2 | TRBV20-1
TGCAGCGTTCTGTACCCGCAGGGGGCGGCAGGTACCCAGTACTTC | CSVLYPQGAAGTQYF | many | TRBD1 | TRBJ2-5 | TRBV29-1
TGTGCCAGCAGCCAAGGTCAGGACAACTATGGCTACACCTTC | CASSQGQDNYGYTF | few | - | TRBJ1-2 | TRBV4-2
TGTGCCACCAGCAGTCTAGCGGGAGGCCCTGAGCAGTTCTTC | CATSSLAGGPEQFF | - | TRBD2 | TRBJ2-1 | TRBV15
TGTGCCAGCAGAAATATCGTCCCCTACAATGAGCGGTTCTTC | CASRNIVPYNERFF | once | - | TRBJ2-1 | TRBV6-5